The 13 T cell receptor beta chains below all came from one sample that was sequenced in a study of cytomegalovirus exposure and HLA in healthy donors. Amplification used 60 Vbeta primers and 13 Jbeta primers. Data came from immunoSEQ multiplex PCR; TCRdb stores just in-frame clones and leaves some out. Altogether under 150,000 clones are present, approximately 10% being singletons, with the ten largest covering roughly 6.4%. The specimen was PBMCs. These receptors were taken from a woman aged 40-49 years in good health and CMV-seropositive.

V is TRBV5-1 and J is TRBJ2-3, with unresolved D. Germline lookup yields CDR1 SGHRS and CDR2 YFSETQ. V lost 3 bases, J lost 2 bases, and 16 bases lay in between. The CDR3 consists of 16 residues. CDR3 nucleotide sequence: TGCGCCAGCAGCTACCGAGTAGGAGAAAACACAGATACGCAGTATTTT. Its translation: CASSYRVGENTDTQYF.

The chain has TRBV19 and TRBJ1-5; 8 bases fit TRBD1. V gave up 6 bases and J gave up 0 bases; unmatched junction bases: 7. Germline V gene lookup returns CDR1 LNHDA and CDR2 SQIVND (reference sequence). The CDR3 extends over 16 amino acids. CDR3 loop: CASSYDRGYSNQPQHF. DNA of the CDR3: TGTGCCAGTAGCTACGACAGGGGCTATAGCAATCAGCCCCAGCATTTT.

The V call is TRBV7-2, the J call TRBJ1-1; D unclear. Germline lookup yields CDR1 SGHTA and CDR2 FQGNSA. The CDR3 loop spans 11 amino acids. With 3 bases removed from V and 5 bases from J, the gap between germline ends came to 4 bases. The CDR3 protein is CASSFLTEAFF. DNA for the CDR3: TGTGCCAGCAGCTTCTTGACTGAAGCTTTCTTT.

The chain couples TRBV4-1 to TRBJ1-5, with 7 nucleotides matching TRBD1. V trimming: 3 bases; J trimming: 0 bases; junction bases outside the gene matches: 2. From germline, CDR1 is MGHRA and CDR2 YSYEKL. CDR3 length: 15 residues. The CDR3 DNA reads as TGCGCCAGCAGCCAGACAGGGCTTAGCAATCAGCCCCAGCATTTT. It yields the protein CASSQTGLSNQPQHF.

This clone turned up a few times. The rearrangement joins TRBV7-9 to TRBJ1-4, with a possible D match to TRBD1 (5 bases). This CDR3 comprises 13 residues. Germline assignment: CDR1 SEHNR and CDR2 FQNEAQ (reference sequence). Trimming took off 5 bases at V and 4 bases at J, with 8 bases between the two ends. The CDR3 loop is CASSAQGNEKLFF. Written as DNA, the CDR3 is TGTGCCAGCAGCGCCCAGGGTAATGAAAAACTGTTTTTT.

As to this clone: Distinct nucleotide sequences in the sample also encode this CDR3. The genes are TRBV5-1 and TRBJ1-2; 8 bases are a match to TRBD1. The junction had 7 bases not matched to a gene; V was cut back by 4 bases and J by 8 bases. The CDR3 consists of 13 residues. Germline CDR1 and CDR2: SGHRS and YFSETQ. In nucleotides, the CDR3 is TGCGCCAGCAGCCCAGACAGGGGTCAAGGCTACACCTTC. Translated, it gives CASSPDRGQGYTF.

In DNA form, the CDR3 reads TGTGCCAGCAGCTTGTCCCAAACCGAGCTAGGCGGGGAGCTGTTTTTT. Its translation is CASSLSQTELGGELFF. The rearrangement uses TRBV7-9 and TRBJ2-2; D call uncertain. The CDR3 consists of 16 residues. The V end was cut by 3 bases, the J end by 7 bases, with 18 bases between. CDR1 and CDR2 from the germline V gene are SEHNR and FQNEAQ (reference sequence).

This clone was seen a handful of times. The gene calls are TRBV7-9 and TRBJ2-3, with a weak D call TRBD2 (5 bases). The CDR3 has 17 amino acids. CDR1 and CDR2 from the germline V gene are SEHNR and FQNEAQ (reference sequence). The V and J ends lost 4 bases and 0 bases respectively, with 17 bases between them. The CDR3 sequence: CASSSPPRGSSTDTQYF. In nucleotides, the CDR3 is TGTGCCAGCAGCTCACCTCCCCGGGGTTCTAGCACAGATACGCAGTATTTT.

The V and J genes are TRBV21-1 and TRBJ1-4; the tabulated D call, TRBD1, remains unverified against the DNA. TRBV21-1 is labeled a pseudogene. The CDR3 runs 19 residues. The CDR3 nucleotides are TGTGCCAGCAGCGCCAAGTACAGGGGCGGTAAGTGCACTAATGAAAAACTGTTTTTT. Its translation: CASSAKYRGGKCTNEKLFF.

The sample holds a few counts of this clone. The chain carries TRBV7-8 and TRBJ1-5, with D possibly TRBD1 on 5 matching bases. Germline V lookup: CDR1 SGHVS, CDR2 FQNEAQ. With 1 base removed from V and 6 bases from J, the gap between germline ends came to 16 bases. CDR3 length equals 16 residues. The CDR3 coding sequence is TGTGCCAGCAGCTTAGAACGGGCAGTGGGGGGTCAGCCCCAGCATTTT. Protein: CASSLERAVGGQPQHF.

The chain joins TRBV9 to TRBJ2-1; 8 bases are shared with TRBD2. Germline V gene sequence: CDR1 SGDLS, CDR2 YYNGEE. The CDR3 extends over 19 amino acids. Germline trimming cut 4 bases from V and 4 bases from J; bases unmatched to any gene: 19. The CDR3 DNA sequence: TGTGCCAGCAGCAACCGGGTTCTATCCCTCGCGGGGGGATACAATGAGCAGTTCTTC. It codes for CASSNRVLSLAGGYNEQFF.

The rearrangement joins TRBV5-1 to TRBJ2-5; TRBD1 might be the D (6 bases). Near its end, the DNA agrees better with TRBJ2-7, so the J call may be wrong. This CDR3 is 15 amino acids long. Germline-derived CDR1 and CDR2 are SGHRS and YFSETQ. The CDR3 coding sequence is TGCGCCAGCAGCTTGTCGTCCCAGGGGTGGGTCGAGCAGTACTTC. The encoded protein is CASSLSSQGWVEQYF.

The chain links TRBV19 to TRBJ2-1, with D unclear. Trimming left V 6 bases short and J 5 bases short, with 14 bases between. The CDR3 runs to 14 residues. The germline V gene has CDR1 LNHDA and CDR2 SQIVND (reference sequence). The CDR3 DNA is TGTGCCAGTAGGAAGACAAGTCCCAACAATGAGCAGTTCTTC. Its translation is CASRKTSPNNEQFF.